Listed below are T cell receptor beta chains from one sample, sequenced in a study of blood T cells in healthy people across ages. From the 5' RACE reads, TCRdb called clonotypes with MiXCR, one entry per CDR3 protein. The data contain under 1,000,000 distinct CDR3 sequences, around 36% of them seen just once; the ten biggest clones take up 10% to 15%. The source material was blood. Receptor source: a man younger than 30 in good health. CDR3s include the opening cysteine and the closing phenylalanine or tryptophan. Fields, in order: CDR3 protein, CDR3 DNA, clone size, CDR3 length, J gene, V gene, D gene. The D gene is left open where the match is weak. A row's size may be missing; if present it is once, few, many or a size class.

CSATTGLDYNEQFF,TGCAGTGCTACCACGGGACTAGACTACAATGAGCAGTTCTTC,many,14,TRBJ2-1,TRBV20-1,TRBD2
CASTLDRENIQYF,TGTGCCAGCACCCTGGACAGGGAGAACATTCAGTACTTC,many,13,TRBJ2-4,TRBV12-3/TRBV12-4,TRBD1
CATSTDRGKLFF,TGTGCCACCAGCACTGACAGGGGAAAACTGTTTTTT,once,12,TRBJ1-4,TRBV15,TRBD1
CASSPQGGLYNEQFF,TGTGCCAGCAGCCCTCAGGGGGGCCTCTACAATGAGCAGTTCTTC,NA,15,TRBJ2-1,TRBV9,NA
CASSPTGATPATQYF,TGTGCCAGCAGCCCGACAGGGGCCACCCCAGCCACCCAGTACTTC,NA,15,TRBJ2-5,TRBV27,TRBD1
CASERQAQGEKLFF,TGTGCCAGTGAACGACAGGCCCAAGGGGAAAAACTGTTTTTT,NA,14,TRBJ1-4,TRBV2,NA
CASSVALAVYNEQFF,TGTGCCAGCAGCGTAGCTCTAGCGGTCTACAATGAGCAGTTCTTC,NA,15,TRBJ2-1,TRBV9,TRBD2
CSATRNNQPQHF,TGCAGTGCTACCCGGAACAATCAGCCCCAGCATTTT,NA,12,TRBJ1-5,TRBV20-1,NA
CASRGLPPGQGAYEQFF,TGTGCCAGCAGAGGTCTTCCGCCGGGACAGGGGGCTTATGAGCAGTTCTTC,few,17,TRBJ2-1,TRBV6-2/TRBV6-3,TRBD1
CASSLGSAGNTIYF,TGTGCCAGCAGCTTGGGTTCGGCTGGAAACACCATATATTTT,few,14,TRBJ1-3,TRBV7-3,NA
CASSSLGQGAISYGYTF,TGTGCCAGCAGCTCCCTGGGACAGGGGGCGATAAGCTATGGCTACACCTTC,few,17,TRBJ1-2,TRBV7-8,TRBD1
CASYTGVSNQPQHF,TGTGCCAGCTATACAGGGGTTAGCAATCAGCCCCAGCATTTT,few,14,TRBJ1-5,TRBV28,TRBD1
CASSQQEKLFF,TGCGCCAGCAGCCAGCAAGAAAAACTGTTTTTT,NA,11,TRBJ1-4,TRBV4-1,NA
CASSQDWSGSRADTQYF,TGTGCCAGCAGCCAAGACTGGAGCGGGAGCAGGGCAGATACGCAGTATTTT,NA,17,TRBJ2-3,TRBV4-2,TRBD2
CASSMGRMNTEAFF,TGTGCCAGCAGCATGGGACGGATGAACACTGAAGCTTTCTTT,NA,14,TRBJ1-1,TRBV7-2,NA
CASSPSGRGFYEQYF,TGCGCCAGCAGCCCTTCGGGCAGGGGGTTCTACGAGCAGTACTTC,few,15,TRBJ2-7,TRBV4-1,TRBD1
CSAIQTGGYGYTF,TGCAGTGCAATACAGACAGGGGGCTATGGCTACACCTTC,many,13,TRBJ1-2,TRBV20-1,TRBD1
CASSVAGNPGDEQFF,TGTGCCAGCAGCGTTGCGGGGAATCCTGGGGATGAGCAGTTCTTC,NA,15,TRBJ2-1,TRBV9,NA
CASSPSGGAETQYF,TGTGCCAGCAGCCCTAGCGGGGGGGCGGAGACCCAGTACTTC,few,14,TRBJ2-5,TRBV9,TRBD2
CSARDSSGGAHTQYF,TGCAGTGCTAGAGATTCTAGCGGGGGGGCACATACGCAGTATTTT,many,15,TRBJ2-3,TRBV20-1,TRBD2
CASSQEVEGDLLGAEAFF,TGCGCCAGCAGCCAAGAGGTCGAGGGGGACCTACTCGGGGCTGAAGCTTTCTTT,NA,18,TRBJ1-1,TRBV4-3,NA
CASRKRQAQETQYF,TGTGCCAGTAGAAAACGACAGGCCCAAGAGACCCAGTACTTC,NA,14,TRBJ2-5,TRBV19,NA
CASSLMASGNTGELFF,TGTGCCAGCAGCTTGATGGCTAGCGGGAACACCGGGGAGCTGTTTTTT,few,16,TRBJ2-2,TRBV5-4,TRBD2
CASSVLDSLNQPQHF,TGTGCCAGCAGTGTGTTAGACAGTCTCAATCAGCCCCAGCATTTT,once,15,TRBJ1-5,TRBV6-1,NA
CASSPDRGREQYF,TGTGCCAGCAGCCCCGACAGGGGGAGGGAGCAGTACTTC,NA,13,TRBJ2-5,TRBV5-6,TRBD1
CASSEYGGNQGADTQYF,TGTGCCAGCAGTGAATACGGGGGGAATCAGGGGGCAGATACGCAGTATTTT,few,17,TRBJ2-3,TRBV25-1,NA